This T cell receptor (beta chain) is from a study of blood T cells in healthy people across ages. Study-level information: Template switching captured about one barcoded beta molecule per two T cells.

With respect to this clonotype: The antigen is unknown.

For the second PCR, which ran for roughly 7 to 11 cycles, a sample-barcoded 5' primer and a J-beta primer mix were used. Using its own MiXCR run on the 5' RACE reads, TCRdb lists one record per CDR3 protein. The table lists just under 750,000 distinct CDR3 sequences, 22% of them singletons. General study results and limits: Estimated diversity that came from one million T cells was considered an underestimate.

Sample donors were healthy Caucasian individuals that came from Russia, aged roughly 6 to 95. The sample, around 10 milliliters of peripheral blood, was drawn from each donor. The length of the CDR3 is 17 residues. The V gene's germline CDR1 is SGHAT and CDR2 FQNNGV. This TCR came from a man between 65 and 85 years old in good health. The sample comprised blood. The chain employs TRBV11-2 and TRBJ2-5; 10 nucleotides align to TRBD2. The J call may be incorrect, as the DNA end agrees better with TRBJ2-1. The CDR3 nucleotides are TGTGCCAGCAGCCCTAGCGGGGGCGGCTTGGCTAGTTATGAGCAGTTCTTC. Its translation is CASSPSGGGLASYEQFF.